These T cell receptor beta chains were read from a single sample in a study of blood T cells in healthy people across ages. TCRdb itself ran the 5' RACE reads through MiXCR, one entry per CDR3 protein. The table includes 1.4 million to 1.5 million distinct CDR3 sequences, 35% to 45% detected once. The sequenced sample was blood. The receptors shown here come from a woman younger than 30 in good health. Each CDR3 is given with its conserved first and last residue. The order of the fields is V gene, J gene, clone size, D gene, CDR3 protein, CDR3 DNA. A D gene is named only where the DNA matches it firmly. Not all rows give a size; the values are once, few, many and, for expanded clones, a class.

>TRBV29-1|TRBJ2-7|NA|NA
CSVVGGADYEQYF
TGCAGCGTTGTTGGGGGGGCCGACTACGAGCAGTACTTC
>TRBV29-1|TRBJ2-7|many|NA
CSVEAPDKYEQYF
TGCAGCGTTGAAGCCCCAGACAAATACGAGCAGTACTTC
>TRBV7-9|TRBJ2-7|NA|NA
CASELSGHEQYF
TGTGCCAGCGAGCTTTCGGGGCACGAGCAGTACTTC
>TRBV7-9|TRBJ2-3|NA|TRBD2
CASSSGGLASDTQYF
TGTGCCAGCAGCTCGGGAGGACTAGCATCAGATACGCAGTATTTT
>TRBV6-2/TRBV6-3|TRBJ2-3|NA|TRBD2
CASSWTSMNTQYF
TGTGCCAGCAGTTGGACTAGCATGAATACGCAGTATTTT
>TRBV15|TRBJ1-1|NA|NA
CATSRDQGEAFF
TGTGCCACCAGCAGAGATCAGGGCGAAGCTTTCTTT
>TRBV7-2|TRBJ2-7|few|NA
CASSPTLVYEQYF
TGTGCCAGCAGCCCGACATTAGTCTACGAGCAGTACTTC
>TRBV6-1|TRBJ2-1|few|TRBD1
CASIFDRGHEQFF
TGTGCCAGCATTTTTGACAGGGGGCATGAGCAGTTCTTC
>TRBV5-5|TRBJ1-1|NA|NA
CASTRVSEWGTEAFF
TGTGCCAGCACCCGTGTGTCGGAGTGGGGCACTGAAGCTTTCTTT
>TRBV2|TRBJ1-1|few|NA
CASSHTNTEAFF
TGTGCCAGCAGCCACACGAACACTGAAGCTTTCTTT
>TRBV5-1|TRBJ2-1|NA|TRBD1
CASSVRTGWNEQFF
TGCGCCAGCAGCGTAAGGACAGGGTGGAATGAGCAGTTCTTC
>TRBV28|TRBJ2-7|NA|NA
CASSTMGYEQYF
TGTGCCAGCAGTACGATGGGCTACGAGCAGTACTTC
>TRBV20-1|TRBJ2-1|NA|TRBD2
CRAGGLAEANNEQFF
TGCAGGGCGGGAGGGCTAGCGGAGGCGAACAATGAGCAGTTCTTC